Below, 27 T cell receptor beta chains from the same sample are listed, as sequenced in a study of T cells in women clearing cervical HPV infection. Sequencing was performed with immunoSEQ multiplex PCR; in TCRdb, only in-frame clones are kept and a portion is missing. The sample shows roughly 47,000 clones, and 35% sits with its ten largest clones. Sequenced sample: blood buffy coat. The origin of the receptors is a woman aged 18 to 69 with a cervical HPV16 infection that either progressed to CIN3+ or cleared (not recorded which).

To note about this clone: The sequence runs out 3 residues before the end of the CDR3; the remainder is reconstructed from the germline J gene. This chain links TRBV5-4 with TRBJ2-3; D unresolved. CDR3 length equals 16 residues. V lost 0 bases to trimming and J lost 0 bases, with 11 bases between them. From germline, CDR1 is SGHNT and CDR2 YYREEE (reference sequence). The CDR3 DNA, read in part, is TGTGCCAGCAGCTTGGACCCAACACCTAGCACAGATACG. Residues: CASSLDPTPSTDT. The whole CDR3 sequence is CASSLDPTPSTDTQYF. Looking up the rest from reference TRBV5-4 and TRBJ2-3 gives the full variable domain: ETGVTQSPTHLIKTRGQQVTLRCSSQSGHNTVSWYQQALGQGPQFIFQYYREEENGRGNFPPRFSGLQFPNYSSELNVNALELDDSALYLCASSLDPTPSTDTQYFGPGTRLTVL.

About this clone itself: One end of the junction is discordant with germline, which a read error may explain. With the read ending 3 residues before the CDR3 end, the germline J gene is used to fill in that end. Other nucleotide sequences in the sample specify the same CDR3. J is TRBJ1-3 and V is TRBV19, with D uncertain. The CDR3 runs to 16 residues. CDR1 LNHDA and CDR2 SQIVND come from the germline V gene (reference sequence). CDR3 loop: CASSIIPGLSGNTIYF. CDR3 DNA, as far as it was read: TGTGCCAGTAGTATTATACCCGGGTTATCTGGAAACACA.

On this clone: The read halts 3 residues ahead of the CDR3 end, with the missing end drawn from the germline J gene. The rearrangement uses TRBV5-4 and TRBJ2-2; TRBD2 agrees at 7 bases. CDR1 is SGHNT and CDR2 is YYREEE in the germline V gene (reference sequence). Trimming took 0 bases from V and 6 from J; bases not matched to a gene: 8. This CDR3 has 16 amino acids. CDR3 bases read: TGTGCCAGCAGCTTGGACGGACTAGTGGTTCCCGGGGAG. This encodes CASSLDGLVVPGE. The full CDR3 is CASSLDGLVVPGELFF.

Regarding this clone: The CDR3 extends 3 residues past the end of the read, so its final part is completed from the germline J gene. The chain carries TRBV7-2 and TRBJ2-4; possible D gene TRBD1, 5 bases. CDR1 SGHTA and CDR2 FQGNSA come from the germline V gene. CDR3 length: 15 residues. This CDR3 is CASSLTSPQGGGQYF. Incomplete CDR3 DNA: TGTGCCAGCAGCCTAACCTCCCCGCAGGGCGGTGGT.

A word on this clone: Read data end 3 residues before the CDR3 end; the end is taken from the germline J gene. Within the sample, other DNA sequences also encode this same CDR3. V gene TRBV5-1 combines with J gene TRBJ1-3; D call uncertain. The CDR3 covers 15 residues. CDR1 and CDR2 (germline): SGHRS, YFSETQ. Trimming pared 6 bases from V and 3 bases from J, leaving 16 bases between. CDR3 DNA, as far as it was read: TGCGCCAGCACCCCCGGCGGAGGAGGTGGAAACACC. Protein product: CASTPGGGGGNT. The complete CDR3 protein is CASTPGGGGGNTIYF.

Turning to this clone: Read sequence stops 3 residues before the CDR3 end, and the germline J gene provides the missing end. The chain has TRBV11-3 and TRBJ2-5; TRBD1 agrees at 9 bases. The trim removed 5 bases at V and 5 bases at J, leaving 9 bases unmatched. The CDR3 has 15 residues. CDR1 SGHNT and CDR2 YENEEA come from the germline V gene. The sequenced CDR3 bases are TGTGCCAGCAGCCCCGGGGACAGGGCGGAGGAGACC. Translated, it gives CASSPGDRAEET. The CDR3 as a whole reads CASSPGDRAEETQYF.

A remark on this clone: The CDR3 goes on 3 residues after the read ends, and that part is filled in from the germline J gene. The chain recombines TRBV20-1 with TRBJ2-3; D assignment may be TRBD1 or TRBD2 (7 bases each). The CDR3 covers 15 residues. Germline assignment: CDR1 DFQATT and CDR2 SNEGSKA (reference sequence). The V and J ends lost 3 bases and 2 bases respectively, with 15 bases between them. The sequenced part of the CDR3 DNA is TGCAGTGCTAGCGGTAGGGAGGGGGCCACAGATACG. Its translation: CSASGREGATDT. The complete CDR3 sequence is CSASGREGATDTQYF.

With respect to this clone: Coverage ceases 3 residues before the CDR3 finishes, and the germline J gene fills in the end. The rearrangement uses TRBV5-6 and TRBJ2-3, with a tentative D call TRBD2 (6 bases). This CDR3 region has 14 residues. CDR1 SGHDT and CDR2 YYEEEE come from the germline V gene. CDR3 bases read: TGTGCCAGCAGCCACCGCGGGGTCCAAGAGACG. Its protein is CASSHRGVQET. The whole CDR3 reads CASSHRGVQETQYF.

For this clone: The read ends 3 residues before the CDR3 terminus; that terminus is restored from the germline J gene. The chain couples TRBV7-8 to TRBJ2-1; 12 nucleotides agree with TRBD1. CDR1 is SGHVS and CDR2 is FQNEAQ in the germline V gene. The CDR3 totals 14 residues. V shed 3 bases, J shed 9 bases, and the junction held 3 bases outside the gene matches. The chain's CDR3 is CASSLGQGASEQFF. Partial CDR3 DNA: TGTGCCAGCAGCTTGGGACAGGGGGCAAGTGAG.

Of note for this clone: The read ends 3 residues shy of where the CDR3 ends; the end is completed using the germline J gene. This chain joins TRBV7-3 and TRBJ2-2, with 8 positions matching TRBD2. Germline assignment: CDR1 SGHTA and CDR2 FQGTGA. V dropped 7 bases and J dropped 3; count of bases not matched to a gene: 4. This CDR3 has 14 amino acids. The sequenced CDR3 bases are TGTGCCAGCAACCCGCGGGGGGACACCGGGGAG. Its translation is CASNPRGDTGE. The full CDR3 is CASNPRGDTGELFF.

Turning to this clone: The read ends 3 residues early relative to the CDR3; the germline J gene fills the gap. This chain uses TRBV2 with TRBJ1-6, with TRBD1 matching 11 bases. CDR3 length: 14 residues. V lost 8 bases, J lost 7 bases, and 4 bases stayed unmatched. CDR1 is SNHLY, CDR2 FYNNEI, per germline. The sequenced CDR3 bases are TGTGCCAGCCGTGGGGACAGGGGGAATTCACCC. Residues: CASRGDRGNSP. The CDR3 in its entirety is CASRGDRGNSPLHF. Full variable domain (rest looked up from reference TRBV2 and TRBJ1-6): EPEVTQTPSHQVTQMGQEVILRCVPISNHLYFYWYRQILGQKVEFLVSFYNNEISEKSEIFDDQFSVERPDGSNFTLKIRSTKLEDSAMYFCASRGDRGNSPLHFGNGTRLTVT.

A word on this clone: The sequence runs out 3 residues before the end of the CDR3; the remainder is reconstructed from the germline J gene. V is TRBV5-6 and J is TRBJ2-3; possible D gene TRBD2, 6 bases. Germline lookup yields CDR1 SGHDT and CDR2 YYEEEE. The V end was cut by 2 bases, the J end by 1 base, with 8 bases between. CDR3 length: 14 amino acids. Here the CDR3 reads CASSFWGGTDTQYF. Incomplete CDR3 DNA: TGTGCCAGCAGCTTTTGGGGGGGCACAGATACG. The variable domain in full, with the rest retrieved from reference TRBV5-6 and TRBJ2-3, is DAGVTQSPTHLIKTRGQQVTLRCSPKSGHDTVSWYQQALGQGPQFIFQYYEEEERQRGNFPDRFSGHQFPNYSSELNVNALLLGDSALYLCASSFWGGTDTQYFGPGTRLTVL.

CDR3 bases read: TGTGCCAGCACCATTGGGGGCAATCAGCCG. This encodes CASTIGGNQP. The entire CDR3 protein is CASTIGGNQPQYF. The genes are TRBV28 and TRBJ2-3; TRBD1 is a possible D gene (6 bases). The read gets to within 3 residues of the CDR3 end, and the germline J gene fills in the rest. CDR3 length: 13 residues. Germline CDR1 and CDR2: MDHEN and SYDVKM.

Details on this clone: The read halts 3 residues ahead of the CDR3 end, with the missing end drawn from the germline J gene. J is TRBJ1-1 and V is TRBV19; 8 bases agree with TRBD1. Germline V gene data show CDR1 as LNHDA and CDR2 as SQIVND (reference sequence). This CDR3 is 16 amino acids long. The J segment lost 0 bases and the V segment lost 3 bases, leaving 6 bases of the junction unmatched. This CDR3 reads CASSMRTGLLNTEAFF. The sequenced part of the CDR3 DNA is TGTGCCAGTAGTATGCGGACAGGGTTGTTGAACACTGAA.

Turning to this clone: The CDR3 end lies 3 residues beyond the end of the read and is filled in from the germline J gene. The chain uses TRBV10-3 and TRBJ2-1; D is perhaps TRBD1 (6 bases). The germline V and J ends were trimmed by 6 bases and 6 bases, with 24 bases remaining between them. This CDR3 comprises 17 residues. Germline values: CDR1 ENHRY, CDR2 SYGVKD. CDR3 loop: CAISQPGHGLLGNEQFF. The DNA read from the CDR3 is TGTGCCATCAGCCAACCGGGACACGGACTGCTGGGCAATGAG.

Regarding this clone: The read terminates 3 residues before the CDR3 end, so the remaining end is supplied by the germline J gene. This chain joins TRBV5-8 and TRBJ2-3; the match to TRBD1 covers 9 bases. Per the germline V gene, CDR1 is SGHTS and CDR2 is YDEGEE. The CDR3 is made up of 15 amino acids. The V and J ends lost 4 bases and 2 bases, in that order; junction bases with no gene match: 5. CDR3: CASSRQGVNTDTQYF. The part of the CDR3 DNA that was read is TGTGCCAGCAGCCGACAGGGGGTGAACACAGATACG.

On this clone: The DNA ends 3 residues before the CDR3 does, and the rest of the CDR3 is filled in from the germline J gene. The rearrangement joins TRBV7-2 to TRBJ1-2; a possible D gene is TRBD1 (5 bases). V was pared by 4 bases and J by 2 bases, with 11 bases between. The germline V gene encodes CDR1 SGHTA and CDR2 FQGNSA. The CDR3 is 14 residues long. The sequenced CDR3 bases are TGTGCCAGCAGCTCCCTCGCAGGGAACTATGGC. Translation: CASSSLAGNYG. The entire CDR3 is CASSSLAGNYGYTF.

As to this clone: The read falls 3 residues short of the CDR3 end, and the missing part is taken from the germline J gene. V and J are TRBV28 and TRBJ2-7; TRBD1 matches 9 bases. Per the germline V gene, CDR1 is MDHEN and CDR2 is SYDVKM. The CDR3 contains 16 residues. J was trimmed by 2 bases and V by 6 bases; bases with no gene match: 11. The CDR3 region is CASRGRRDRAPYEQYF. Partial CDR3 DNA: TGTGCCAGCAGGGGTCGCCGGGACAGGGCTCCCTACGAG.

The DNA read from the CDR3 is TGCAGCGTTGACGCCGGGTTGCCGCTAAACACTGAA. It yields the protein CSVDAGLPLNTE. The CDR3 reads in full as CSVDAGLPLNTEAFF. V is TRBV29-1 and J is TRBJ1-1; D ambiguous. The read gets to within 3 residues of the CDR3 end, and the germline J gene fills in the rest. The germline gives CDR1 SQVTM, CDR2 ANQGSEA. V lost 3 bases and J lost 2, with 16 bases in between. This CDR3 contains 15 residues.

The CDR3 here is CASSSPNGYTF. The CDR3 DNA, read in part, is TGTGCCAGCAGTTCCCCTAATGGC. The rearrangement uses TRBV6-2 or TRBV6-3 and TRBJ1-2; no firm D call. The sequenced fragment ends 3 residues before the CDR3 boundary, so the rest is inferred from the germline J gene. Germline V CDR1 and CDR2: MNHEY, SVGEGT. Trimming took off 4 bases at V and 6 bases at J, with 6 bases between the two ends. The CDR3 has 11 amino acids.

Concerning this clone: With the read ending 3 residues before the CDR3 end, the germline J gene is used to fill in that end. V gene TRBV12-3 or TRBV12-4 combines with J gene TRBJ2-7; a weak D match, TRBD2 (6 bases). This CDR3 contains 14 residues. Trimming removed 2 bases at V and 6 bases at J, with 14 bases between. CDR3 DNA (partial): TGTGCCAGCAGTTTATGGGGGGAGAAGGTCGAG. It yields the protein CASSLWGEKVE. Given in full, the CDR3 is CASSLWGEKVEQYF.

Of note for this clone: The read is 3 residues too short to cover the CDR3 end, so that end is filled in from the germline J gene. The V call is TRBV19, the J call TRBJ1-2; D gene uncertain. This CDR3 spans 12 amino acids. Deletions cut 6 bases from V and 3 bases from J, with 8 bases between. Germline loops: CDR1 LNHDA, CDR2 SQIVND (reference sequence). The CDR3 protein is CASRKVDYGYTF. The CDR3 DNA, read in part, is TGTGCCAGTAGGAAGGTCGACTATGGC.

To note about this clone: The missing CDR3 end, 3 residues past where the read stops, is filled in from the germline J gene. V gene TRBV2 combines with J gene TRBJ2-7, with D maybe TRBD1 (5 bases). The CDR3 is 13 amino acids. Looked up from germline, CDR1 is SNHLY and CDR2 is FYNNEI. The ends were cut back, 7 bases at V and 3 bases at J, with 13 bases in the middle. The CDR3 sequence is CASTPVGDYEQYF. Partial CDR3 DNA: TGTGCCAGCACCCCCGTAGGGGACTACGAG.

Regarding this clone: The CDR3 goes on 3 residues after the read ends, and that part is filled in from the germline J gene. This chain joins TRBV7-8 and TRBJ2-5; D remains unclear. Germline loops: CDR1 SGHVS, CDR2 FQNEAQ. The CDR3 has 14 amino acids. The V end lost 1 base, the J end lost 2 bases, and 8 bases lay between the germline ends. This CDR3 is CASSLEAVQETQYF. The CDR3 DNA, read in part, is TGTGCCAGCAGCTTAGAGGCCGTGCAAGAGACC.

Worth noting for this clone: The CDR3 is cut off 3 residues early in the read; its end comes from the germline J gene. The V and J genes are TRBV5-8 and TRBJ2-7; tentative D call: TRBD1 (5 bases). The germline gives CDR1 SGHTS, CDR2 YDEGEE. CDR3 length: 15 residues. Trimming took 0 bases from V and 5 from J, leaving 15 bases between them. CDR3 amino acids: CASSLGPTQGHEQYF. Partial CDR3 DNA: TGTGCCAGCAGCTTGGGGCCCACGCAGGGCCACGAG.

A remark on this clone: The CDR3 is cut off 3 residues early in the read; its end comes from the germline J gene. The chain has TRBV18 and TRBJ2-4; D gene uncertain. CDR3 length equals 13 residues. From germline, CDR1 is KGHSH and CDR2 LQKENI. CDR3 protein: CASSPEQHYGQYF. The CDR3 bases that were read are TGTGCCAGCTCACCGGAACAGCATTATGGT. Filled out from reference TRBV18 and TRBJ2-4, the complete variable domain reads NAGVMQNPRHLVRRRGQEARLRCSPMKGHSHVYWYRQLPEEGLKFMVYLQKENIIDESGMPKERFSAEFPKEGPSILRIQQVVRGDSAAYFCASSPEQHYGQYFGAGTRLSVL.

About this clone itself: Read data end 3 residues before the CDR3 end; the end is taken from the germline J gene. This chain uses TRBV18 with TRBJ2-7; D unresolved. Germline loops: CDR1 KGHSH, CDR2 LQKENI. The V and J ends lost 0 bases and 3 bases respectively, with 9 bases between them. This CDR3 contains 14 residues. The covered CDR3 bases are TGTGCCAGCTCACCACCGGTAGCCTACTACGAG. The encoded protein is CASSPPVAYYE. The whole CDR3 region reads CASSPPVAYYEQYF.